This T cell receptor beta chain derives from a study of cytomegalovirus exposure and HLA in healthy donors. A note on this clone: Its antigen is undetermined.

Vbeta (60) and Jbeta (13) primers were used in the PCR. Sequenced by immunoSEQ multiplex PCR; TCRdb stores in-frame clones only, minus some. The table has 150,000 to 250,000 clones, 82% seen once. Study observations and caveats: A previous analysis found most TCR beta V segments productive roughly 87% or roughly 30% of the time. Several of the most significant clusters were apparently associated with common viral pathogens in a later analysis.

Deletions cut 1 base from V and 7 bases from J, with 10 bases between. This CDR3 has 14 amino acids. Germline V gene data show CDR1 as SNHLY and CDR2 as FYNNEI. Sequencing was performed on PBMCs. The chain is built from TRBV2 and TRBJ2-2, with D tentatively TRBD1 (5 bases). The sequence was collected from a woman aged 45-65 years in good health and CMV-seropositive. The CDR3 protein is CASSEGQPGGELFF. The CDR3 nucleotides are TGTGCCAGCAGTGAAGGACAGCCCGGCGGGGAGCTGTTTTTT.